Here is one T cell receptor (beta chain) with its context. Its antigen is still unknown. The sample originates from a study of cytomegalovirus exposure and HLA in healthy donors. Study conclusions and caveats: As a later analysis showed, a missense DCLRE1C variant was linked to trimming of TCR beta V- and J-genes. The study flagged some 180 TCR beta chains as cytomegalovirus-associated. A later analysis, which compared TCR beta chains of equal frequency, found the HLA-associated ones more clonally expanded. TCR beta sequences reportedly predicted most subjects' HLA-A and HLA-B alleles accurately.

60 Vbeta and 13 Jbeta primers were used in PCR. TCRdb's table, derived via immunoSEQ multiplex PCR, lists solely in-frame clones and lacks some. The table lists 100,000 to 150,000 clones, around 77% of them singletons. The CDR3 totals 14 residues. Trimming stripped 7 bases from V and 4 bases from J, with 13 bases between. Germline CDR1 MGHDK, CDR2 SYGVNS. V is TRBV25-1 and J is TRBJ1-4, with D unresolved. The specimen was PBMCs. The TCR was taken from a woman between 35 and 50 years old in good health and CMV-seropositive. The CDR3 nucleotides read TGTGCCAGCACCCCCAACGGGTTTAATGAAAAACTGTTTTTT. As protein: CASTPNGFNEKLFF.